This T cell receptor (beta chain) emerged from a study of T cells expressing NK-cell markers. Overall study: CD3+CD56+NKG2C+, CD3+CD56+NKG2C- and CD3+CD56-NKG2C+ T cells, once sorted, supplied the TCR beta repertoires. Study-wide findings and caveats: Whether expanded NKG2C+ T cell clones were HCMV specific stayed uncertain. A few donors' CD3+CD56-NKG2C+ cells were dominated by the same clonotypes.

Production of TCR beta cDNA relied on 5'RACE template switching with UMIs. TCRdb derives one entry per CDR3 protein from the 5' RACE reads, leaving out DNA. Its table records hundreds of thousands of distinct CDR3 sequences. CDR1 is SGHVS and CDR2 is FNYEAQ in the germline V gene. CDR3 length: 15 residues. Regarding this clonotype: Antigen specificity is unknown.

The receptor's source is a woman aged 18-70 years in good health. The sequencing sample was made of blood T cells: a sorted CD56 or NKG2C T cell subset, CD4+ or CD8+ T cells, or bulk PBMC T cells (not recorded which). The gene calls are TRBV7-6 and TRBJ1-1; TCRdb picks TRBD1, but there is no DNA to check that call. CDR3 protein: CASSLAVTGNTEAFF.